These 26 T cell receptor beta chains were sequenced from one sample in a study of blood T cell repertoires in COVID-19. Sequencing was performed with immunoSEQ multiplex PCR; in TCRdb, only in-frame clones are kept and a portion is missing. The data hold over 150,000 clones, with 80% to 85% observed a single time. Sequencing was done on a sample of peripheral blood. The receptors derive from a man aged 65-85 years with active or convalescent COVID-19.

CDR3 region: CASSIARQAGGYYNEQFF. The DNA of the CDR3 is TGTGCCAGTAGTATAGCCCGGCAAGCGGGAGGGTACTACAATGAGCAGTTCTTC. The chain employs TRBV19 and TRBJ2-1; 10 bases are shared with TRBD2. In germline, CDR1 is LNHDA, CDR2 SQIVND (reference sequence). With 1 base clipped from V and 3 bases from J, the junction kept 9 bases outside the gene matches. The CDR3 is 18 amino acids.

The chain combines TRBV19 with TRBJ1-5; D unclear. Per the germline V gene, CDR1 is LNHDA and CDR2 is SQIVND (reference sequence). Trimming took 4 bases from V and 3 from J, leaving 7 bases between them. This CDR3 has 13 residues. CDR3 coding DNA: TGTGCCAGTAGTAGCGGGGACAATCAGCCCCAGCATTTT. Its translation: CASSSGDNQPQHF. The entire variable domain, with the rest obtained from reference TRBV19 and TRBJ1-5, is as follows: DGGITQSPKYLFRKEGQNVTLSCEQNLNHDAMYWYRQDPGQGLRLIYYSQIVNDFQKGDIAEGYSVSREKKESFPLTVTSAQKNPTAFYLCASSSGDNQPQHFGDGTRLSIL.

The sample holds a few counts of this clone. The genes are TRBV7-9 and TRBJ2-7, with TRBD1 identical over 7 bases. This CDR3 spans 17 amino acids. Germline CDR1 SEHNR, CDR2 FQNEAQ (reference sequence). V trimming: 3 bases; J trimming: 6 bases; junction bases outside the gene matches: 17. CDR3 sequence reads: CASSFPAGTVDQGEQYF. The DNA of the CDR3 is TGTGCCAGCAGCTTCCCCGCCGGGACAGTCGACCAGGGCGAGCAGTACTTC.

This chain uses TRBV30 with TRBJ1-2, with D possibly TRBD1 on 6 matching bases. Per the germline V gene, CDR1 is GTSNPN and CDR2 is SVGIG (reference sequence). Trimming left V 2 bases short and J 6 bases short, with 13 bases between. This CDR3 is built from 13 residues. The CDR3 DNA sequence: TGTGCCTGGAGTACGAAGGGGGGGGATGGCTACACCTTC. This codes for CAWSTKGGDGYTF.

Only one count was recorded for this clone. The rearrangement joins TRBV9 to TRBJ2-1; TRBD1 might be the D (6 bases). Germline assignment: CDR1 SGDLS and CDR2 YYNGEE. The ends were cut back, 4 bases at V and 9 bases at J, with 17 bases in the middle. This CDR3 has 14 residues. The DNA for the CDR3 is TGTGCCAGCAGCCCCACAGGGAACTCCATTGAGCAGTTCTTC. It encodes CASSPTGNSIEQFF. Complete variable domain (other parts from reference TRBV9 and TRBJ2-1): DSGVTQTPKHLITATGQRVTLRCSPRSGDLSVYWYQQSLDQGLQFLIQYYNGEERAKGNILERFSAQQFPDLHSELNLSSLELGDSALYFCASSPTGNSIEQFFGPGTRLTVL.

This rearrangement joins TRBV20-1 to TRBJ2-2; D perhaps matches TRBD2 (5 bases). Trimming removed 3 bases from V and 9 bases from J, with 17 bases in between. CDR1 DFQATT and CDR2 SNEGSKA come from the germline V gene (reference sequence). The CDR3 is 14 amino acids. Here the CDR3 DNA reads TGCAGTGCTAGTCTGAGGACTGGGAATAGGGAGCTGTTTTTT. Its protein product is CSASLRTGNRELFF.

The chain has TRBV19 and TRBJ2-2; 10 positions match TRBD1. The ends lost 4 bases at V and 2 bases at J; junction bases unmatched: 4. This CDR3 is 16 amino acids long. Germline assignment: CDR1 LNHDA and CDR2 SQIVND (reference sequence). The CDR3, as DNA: TGTGCCAGTAGTAGAGGGACAGGGGTAAACACCGGGGAGCTGTTTTTT. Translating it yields CASSRGTGVNTGELFF.

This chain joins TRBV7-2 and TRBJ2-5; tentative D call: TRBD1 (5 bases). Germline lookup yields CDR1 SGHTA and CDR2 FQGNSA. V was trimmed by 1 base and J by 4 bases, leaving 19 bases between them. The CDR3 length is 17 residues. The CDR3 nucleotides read TGTGCCAGCAGCTTAGGTGCAGGGCGGCCCCCCAGAGAGACCCAGTACTTC. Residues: CASSLGAGRPPRETQYF.

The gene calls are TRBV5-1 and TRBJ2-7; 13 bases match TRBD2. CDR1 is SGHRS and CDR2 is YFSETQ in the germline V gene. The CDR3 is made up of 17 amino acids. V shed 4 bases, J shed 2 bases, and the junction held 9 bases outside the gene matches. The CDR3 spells CASSPFLTSGRTYEQYF. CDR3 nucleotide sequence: TGCGCCAGCAGCCCATTCTTGACTAGCGGGAGGACCTACGAGCAGTACTTC.

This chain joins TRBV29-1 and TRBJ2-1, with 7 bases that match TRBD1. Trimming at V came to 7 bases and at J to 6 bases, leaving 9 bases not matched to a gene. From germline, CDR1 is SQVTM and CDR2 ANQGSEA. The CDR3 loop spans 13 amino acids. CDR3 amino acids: CSGRRQGTNEQFF. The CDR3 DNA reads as TGCAGCGGCCGGCGACAGGGAACCAATGAGCAGTTCTTC.

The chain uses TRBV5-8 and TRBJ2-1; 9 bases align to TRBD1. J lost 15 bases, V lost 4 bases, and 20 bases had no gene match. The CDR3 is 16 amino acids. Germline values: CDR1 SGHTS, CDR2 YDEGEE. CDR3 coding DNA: TGTGCCAGCAGCCAACACAGGGGGCCTCCCACACACAGGCTGTTCTTC. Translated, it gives CASSQHRGPPTHRLFF.

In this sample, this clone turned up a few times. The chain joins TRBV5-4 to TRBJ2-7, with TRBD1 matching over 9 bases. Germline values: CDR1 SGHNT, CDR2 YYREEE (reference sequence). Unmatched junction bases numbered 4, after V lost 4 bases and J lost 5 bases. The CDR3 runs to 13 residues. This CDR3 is CASSPGTGHEQYF. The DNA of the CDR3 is TGTGCCAGCAGCCCCGGGACAGGGCACGAGCAGTACTTC.

CDR3 amino acids: CASSLVVGPDSPLHF. The CDR3 DNA is TGCGCCAGCAGCTTGGTGGTGGGGCCGGATTCACCCCTCCACTTT. V is TRBV5-1 and J is TRBJ1-6; TRBD1 might be the D (5 bases). The V end was cut by 0 bases, the J end by 8 bases, with 12 bases between. The CDR3 contains 15 residues. Germline V CDR1 and CDR2: SGHRS, YFSETQ.

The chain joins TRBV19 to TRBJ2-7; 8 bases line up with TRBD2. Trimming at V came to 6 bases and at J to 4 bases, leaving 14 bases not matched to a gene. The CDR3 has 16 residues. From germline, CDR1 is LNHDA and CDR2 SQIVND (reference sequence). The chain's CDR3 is CASRESAGVGIYEQYF. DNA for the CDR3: TGTGCCAGTAGGGAATCAGCGGGAGTAGGGATATACGAGCAGTACTTC.

The CDR3 DNA reads TGTGCCAGCAGTGATATTGCAACTAATGAAAAACTGTTTTTT. It is translated as CASSDIATNEKLFF. The gene calls are TRBV6-1 and TRBJ1-4; D remains ambiguous. Per germline, CDR1 MNHNS and CDR2 SASEGT. V lost 3 bases, J lost 0 bases, and 5 bases lay in between. The CDR3 has 14 amino acids.

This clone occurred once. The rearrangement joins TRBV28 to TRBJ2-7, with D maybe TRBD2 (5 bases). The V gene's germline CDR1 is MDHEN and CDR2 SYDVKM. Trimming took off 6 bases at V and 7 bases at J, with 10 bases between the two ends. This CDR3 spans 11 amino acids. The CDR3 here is CASRTPGEQYF. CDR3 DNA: TGTGCCAGCAGAACACCGGGAGAGCAGTACTTC.

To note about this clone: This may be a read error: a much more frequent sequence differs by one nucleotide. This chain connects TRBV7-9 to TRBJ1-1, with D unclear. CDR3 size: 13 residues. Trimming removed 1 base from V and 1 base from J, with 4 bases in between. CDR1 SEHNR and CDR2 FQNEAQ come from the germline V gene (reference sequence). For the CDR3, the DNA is TGTGCCAGCAGCTTAGGGCAGAACACTGAAGCTTTCTTT. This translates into CASSLGQNTEAFF.

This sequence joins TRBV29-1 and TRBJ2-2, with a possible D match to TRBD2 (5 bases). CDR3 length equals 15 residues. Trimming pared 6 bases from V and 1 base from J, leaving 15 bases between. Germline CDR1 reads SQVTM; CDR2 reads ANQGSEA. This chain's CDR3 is CSVSGVAVNTGELFF. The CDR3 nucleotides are TGCAGCGTCTCCGGGGTGGCAGTGAACACCGGGGAGCTGTTTTTT.

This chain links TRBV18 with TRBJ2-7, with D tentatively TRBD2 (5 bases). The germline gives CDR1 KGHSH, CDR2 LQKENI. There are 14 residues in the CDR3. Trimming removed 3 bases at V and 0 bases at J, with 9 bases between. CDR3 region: CASSPPSYSYEQYF. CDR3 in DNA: TGTGCCAGCTCACCGCCTAGCTACTCCTACGAGCAGTACTTC. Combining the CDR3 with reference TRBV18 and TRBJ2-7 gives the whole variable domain NAGVMQNPRHLVRRRGQEARLRCSPMKGHSHVYWYRQLPEEGLKFMVYLQKENIIDESGMPKERFSAEFPKEGPSILRIQQVVRGDSAAYFCASSPPSYSYEQYFGPGTRLTVT.

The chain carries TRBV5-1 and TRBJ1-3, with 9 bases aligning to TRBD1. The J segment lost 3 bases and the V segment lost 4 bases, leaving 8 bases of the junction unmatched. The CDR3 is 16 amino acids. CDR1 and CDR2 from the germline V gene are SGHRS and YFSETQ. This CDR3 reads CASSLAGTGRGNTIYF. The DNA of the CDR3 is TGCGCCAGCAGCCTAGCCGGGACAGGGCGTGGAAACACCATATATTTT.

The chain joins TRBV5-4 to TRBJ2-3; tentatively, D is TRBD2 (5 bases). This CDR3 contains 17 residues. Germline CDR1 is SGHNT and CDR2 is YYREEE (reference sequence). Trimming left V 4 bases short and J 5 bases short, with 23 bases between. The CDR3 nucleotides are TGTGCCAGCAGCGAGAATCTCGGGGTCTCCACAGAAGATACGCAGTATTTT. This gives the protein CASSENLGVSTEDTQYF.

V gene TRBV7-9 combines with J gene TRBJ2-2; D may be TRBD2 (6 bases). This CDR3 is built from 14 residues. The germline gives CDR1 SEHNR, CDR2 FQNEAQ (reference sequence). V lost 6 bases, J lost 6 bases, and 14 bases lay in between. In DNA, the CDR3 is TGTGCCAGCAGTTCGGAGCGGGTGTCCGGGGAGCTGTTTTTT. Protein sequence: CASSSERVSGELFF.

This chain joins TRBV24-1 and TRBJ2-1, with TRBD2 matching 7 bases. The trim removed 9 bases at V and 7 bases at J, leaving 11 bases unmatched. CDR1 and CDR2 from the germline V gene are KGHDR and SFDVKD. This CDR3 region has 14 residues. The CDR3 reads CATSPSGARNEQFF. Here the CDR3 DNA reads TGTGCCACCTCCCCTAGCGGAGCCAGGAATGAGCAGTTCTTC.

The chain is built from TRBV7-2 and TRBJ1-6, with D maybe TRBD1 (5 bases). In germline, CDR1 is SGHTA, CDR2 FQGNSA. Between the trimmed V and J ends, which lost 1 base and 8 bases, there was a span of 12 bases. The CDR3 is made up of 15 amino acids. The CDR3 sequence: CASSLVFGRDSPLHF. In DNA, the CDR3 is TGTGCCAGCAGCTTAGTTTTCGGCAGGGATTCACCCCTCCACTTT.

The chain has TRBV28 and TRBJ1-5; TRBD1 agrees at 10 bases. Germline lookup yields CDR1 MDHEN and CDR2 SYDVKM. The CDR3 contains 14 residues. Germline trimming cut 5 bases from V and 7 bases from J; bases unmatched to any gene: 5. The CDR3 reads CASSADRGNQPQHF. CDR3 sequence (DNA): TGTGCCAGCAGTGCGGACAGGGGGAACCAGCCCCAGCATTTT.

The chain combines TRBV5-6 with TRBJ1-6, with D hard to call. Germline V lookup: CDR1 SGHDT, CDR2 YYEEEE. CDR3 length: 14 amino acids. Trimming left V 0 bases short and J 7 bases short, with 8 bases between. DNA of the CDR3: TGTGCCAGCAGCTTGGGCCAGTCAAATTCACCCCTCCACTTT. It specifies CASSLGQSNSPLHF.